This entry lists 5 T cell receptor beta chains sequenced from one sample in a study of blood T cells in healthy people across ages (dated by TCRdb to the mid-2010s). The library was generated by 5' RACE. TCRdb records Illumina HiSeq 2500 as the sequencer. A second PCR of 7 to 11 cycles was run with a J-beta primer mix and a sample-barcoded 5' primer. In-frame beta chains were kept once TCRdb had trimmed the public reads at Q25 with fastp and called clones with MiXCR. Rows matching on CDR3 protein sequence are summarized as one entry with the most common DNA and genes. This sample has about 1.8 million distinct CDR3 sequences in its table, and less than 50% of those were observed once. The biggest ten clones account for 2.1% of the sample. Sequencing was done on a sample of blood. Every receptor here comes from a woman aged 40 to 55 in good health.

In nucleotides, the CDR3 is TGTGCCACCAGCAAGAGCTCCTACAATGAGCAGTTCTTC. It translates to CATSKSSYNEQFF. This chain joins TRBV15 and TRBJ2-1; no clear D gene. The CDR3 totals 13 residues. Germline V lookup: CDR1 LNHNV, CDR2 YYDKDF (reference sequence). Trimming pared 4 bases from V and 0 bases from J, leaving 4 bases between. Looking up the rest from reference TRBV15 and TRBJ2-1 gives the full variable domain: DAMVIQNPRYQVTQFGKPVTLSCSQTLNHNVMYWYQQKSSQAPKLLFHYYDKDFNNEADTPDNFQSRRPNTSFCFLDIRSPGLGDTAMYLCATSKSSYNEQFFGPGTRLTVL.

This clonotype was counted between two and nine times. The chain has TRBV29-1 and TRBJ2-1; 7 bases agree with TRBD1. V shed 3 bases and J 7 bases; nucleotides not matched to a gene: 6. The CDR3 is 13 residues long. Per germline, CDR1 SQVTM and CDR2 ANQGSEA. CDR3 residues: CSVEVRGNNEQFF. CDR3 nucleotide sequence: TGCAGCGTTGAGGTCAGGGGGAATAATGAGCAGTTCTTC.

The chain employs TRBV20-1 and TRBJ2-6; D possibly corresponds to TRBD1 (5 bases). The germline CDR1 and CDR2 sequences are DFQATT and SNEGSKA (reference sequence). Trimming took 1 base from V and 1 from J, leaving 11 bases between them. The CDR3 is made up of 16 amino acids. The CDR3 loop is CSARGSRESGANVLTF. Written as DNA, the CDR3 is TGCAGTGCTAGAGGGAGCAGGGAATCTGGGGCCAACGTCCTGACTTTC.

The chain uses TRBV4-1 and TRBJ1-6; 9 positions match TRBD1. V shed 2 bases, J shed 5 bases, and the junction held 7 bases outside the gene matches. CDR1 MGHRA and CDR2 YSYEKL come from the germline V gene. CDR3 length: 17 residues. CDR3 bases: TGCGCCAGCAGCCAAAAGGCGGGGACAGGGAATAATTCACCCCTCCACTTT. Its translation is CASSQKAGTGNNSPLHF.

As for this clonotype: It is likely a read error, because the conserved phenylalanine at the end of the CDR3 is missing. The rearrangement uses TRBV29-1 and TRBJ2-1; 7 bases are a match to TRBD1. CDR1 and CDR2 (germline): SQVTM, ANQGSEA. With V trimmed by 7 bases and J by 6 bases, 9 bases remained unmatched. This CDR3 region has 13 residues. CDR3 amino acids: CSESGQSRNEQFL. The CDR3 region has the DNA TGCAGCGAGTCGGGACAGTCACGCAATGAGCAGTTCTTA.